This TCR beta chain was documented in a study of persistence of HIV-infected CD4 T cells (dated by TCRdb to 2020 to 2022). For the wider study: The median time the participants had spent on suppressive ART was around eight years. In the cross-participant TCR cluster analysis, under ten participants were included for CMV and more than five participants were included for Gag. The clonality of all cells in each sorted population was measured by TCRbeta sequencing, and the clonality of infected cells was measured by proviral sequencing. Apart from a couple of participants who underwent leukapheresis at a single time point, peripheral blood samples of up to 180 mL were collected from participants at multiple time points. The study isolated CMV- and HIV-1 Gag-responding CD4+ T cells from ART-treated individuals to examine antigen-driven clonal expansion of HIV-1-infected cells. Overall results and qualifications from the work: Within the same sorted populations, how oligoclonal the TCRs were correlated with how oligoclonal the proviruses were. Restriction of bulk TCR analyses to the rare CMV-responding cells that actually carried HIV-1 proviruses was not possible. Significantly lower TCRbeta richness was observed in CMV- and Gag-responding cells than in anti-CD3/anti-CD28-responding cells, and higher oligoclonality was observed in CMV-responding cells than in CD3/CD28-stimulated and Gag-responding cells. Only a small number of individuals took part in the study, and only a limited range of antigens was tested. Enrichment of degenerate expanded CDR3beta sequences was found in antigen-responding cells, suggesting convergent selection of CD4+ responses to CMV and Gag.

The immunoSEQ hsTCRB assay version 4, run in survey mode, was used to sequence TCRbeta repertoires from genomic DNA. Genomic DNA was diluted to around 9.4 ng/uL, using up to about 1 ug per sample for TCRbeta sequencing. The source study handled its data this way. Analysis of the TCRbeta data was done in ImmunoSeq Analyzer 3.0, and diversity was computed on productive nucleotide rearrangements. The improved Chao index was used to estimate lower-bound TCR diversity, and the Gini coefficient was used to estimate clonality using the Immunarch R package. When different nucleotide rearrangements encoded the same CDR3beta amino acid sequence, each rearrangement was treated as a distinct clonotype. Differential abundance analysis identified TCRbeta sequences significantly enriched in antigen-responding cells relative to anti-CD3/anti-CD28-activated cells. GLIPH2 grouped TCRs by predicted peptide-MHC specificity, both within each participant and across combined participant data sets. The table comes from immuneACCESS by way of TCRdb, which keeps in-frame sequences with V and J called. Part of the clones is missing from these tables; in studies checked, under half for an unresolved V gene and the rest for unknown reasons. V, J and clone size are taken as reported in that table, and D and trimming were inferred from the DNA itself. The sample table lists under 20,000 clones, approximately 78% of them with a count of one. Together, the top ten hold 6.8% of the sample.

Here V drops 2 bases and J drops 4 bases, and the junction holds 10 bases not matched to any gene. Taken from the germline V gene, the CDR1 and CDR2 loops are MDHEN and SYDVKM. The CDR3, from cysteine to phenylalanine, totals 16 residues. The entry retains the CDR3 DNA only, 48 bases that are in frame from base 1. Turning to this clone: No antigen is known for it. Base qualities are not at hand, and no much larger clone is one base apart.

The treatment or condition tag for this specimen amounts to: suppressive antiretroviral therapy. Cells were stimulated with lysates of CMV-infected fibroblasts at approximately 9 ug/mL. Sorting of responding CD4+ T cells was based on upregulation of both CD40 ligand and CD69. Participants were HIV-1-infected adults who started suppressive ART during chronic infection. For at least 4 years, the participants' plasma HIV-1 RNA had been undetectable, below 50 copies/mL. To be included, a participant needed positive CMV serology and a CD4+ T cell count above 400 cells/uL. Before stimulation, PBMCs were isolated using density centrifugation and depleted of CD8+ T cells. Stimulation of CD8-depleted PBMCs was carried out for more than 15 hours with anti-CD28/CD49d costimulation, CD40-blocking antibody and enfuvirtide, to prevent new infections. Cells were sorted on a Beckman Coulter MoFlo Legacy or XDP sorter, with propidium iodide excluding dead cells. Genomic DNA was extracted with the QIAamp DNA Mini Kit for samples above one million cells, otherwise with the Quick-DNA Microprep Kit.

This chain is built from TRBV28 and TRBJ1-2; TRBD1 agrees with 7 junctional bases. The specimen comprised CD4+ T cells sorted from PBMCs after approximately 18-hour stimulation, sampled from a patient who received antiretroviral therapy. The sample's cell subset or site label is to be understood as: CD40L+CD69+ CD4 T cells responding to CMV lysate. This sequence originates from an adult man with HIV who was CMV-seropositive. The nucleotide sequence is TGTGCCAGCAGTTTAACCGGGACAGTCAAAAGCTATGGCTACACCTTC. Its protein reads: CASSLTGTVKSYGYTF.